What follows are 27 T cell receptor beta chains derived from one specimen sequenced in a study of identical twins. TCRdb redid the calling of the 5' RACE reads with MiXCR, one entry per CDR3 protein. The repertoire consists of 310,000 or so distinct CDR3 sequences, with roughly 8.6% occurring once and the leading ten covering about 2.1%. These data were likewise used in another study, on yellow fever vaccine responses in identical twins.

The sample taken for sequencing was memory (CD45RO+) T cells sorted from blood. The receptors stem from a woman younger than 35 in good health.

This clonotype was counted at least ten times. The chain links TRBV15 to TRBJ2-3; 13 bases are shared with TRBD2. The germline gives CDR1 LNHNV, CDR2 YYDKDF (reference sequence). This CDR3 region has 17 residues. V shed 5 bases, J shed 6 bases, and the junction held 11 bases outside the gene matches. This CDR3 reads CATSSGTSGIPRDTQYF. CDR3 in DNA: TGTGCCACCAGCTCCGGGACTAGCGGGATCCCCAGGGATACGCAGTATTTT.

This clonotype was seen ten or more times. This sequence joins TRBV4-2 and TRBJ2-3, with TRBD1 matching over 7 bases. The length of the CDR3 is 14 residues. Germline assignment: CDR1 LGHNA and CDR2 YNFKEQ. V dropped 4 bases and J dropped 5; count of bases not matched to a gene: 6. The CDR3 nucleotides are TGTGCCAGCAGCCCCGGGACAGCCCAAGATACGCAGTATTTT. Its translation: CASSPGTAQDTQYF.

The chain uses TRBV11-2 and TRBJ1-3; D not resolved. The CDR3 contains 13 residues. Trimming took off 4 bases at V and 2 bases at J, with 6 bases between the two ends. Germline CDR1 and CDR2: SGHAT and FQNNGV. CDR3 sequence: CASSSTPGNTIYF. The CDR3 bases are TGTGCCAGCAGCTCGACCCCTGGAAACACCATATATTTT.

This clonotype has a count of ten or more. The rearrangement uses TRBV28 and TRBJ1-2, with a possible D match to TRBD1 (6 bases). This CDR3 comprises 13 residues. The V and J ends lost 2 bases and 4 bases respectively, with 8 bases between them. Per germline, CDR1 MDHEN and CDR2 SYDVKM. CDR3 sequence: CASSLTGLYGYTF. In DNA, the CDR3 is TGTGCCAGCAGTTTAACAGGGCTCTATGGCTACACCTTC.

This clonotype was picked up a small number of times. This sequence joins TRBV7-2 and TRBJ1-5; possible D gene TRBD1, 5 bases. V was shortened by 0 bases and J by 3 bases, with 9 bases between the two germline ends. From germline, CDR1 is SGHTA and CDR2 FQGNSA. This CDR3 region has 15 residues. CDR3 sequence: CASSLATTVNQPQHF. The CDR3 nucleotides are TGTGCCAGCAGCTTAGCGACGACAGTCAATCAGCCCCAGCATTTT.

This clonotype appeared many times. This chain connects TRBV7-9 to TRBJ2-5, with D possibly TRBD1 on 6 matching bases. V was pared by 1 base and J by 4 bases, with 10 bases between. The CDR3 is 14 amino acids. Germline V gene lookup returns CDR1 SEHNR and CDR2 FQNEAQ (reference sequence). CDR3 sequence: CASSLEDSGETQYF. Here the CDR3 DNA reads TGTGCCAGCAGCTTAGAGGACAGCGGAGAGACCCAGTACTTC.

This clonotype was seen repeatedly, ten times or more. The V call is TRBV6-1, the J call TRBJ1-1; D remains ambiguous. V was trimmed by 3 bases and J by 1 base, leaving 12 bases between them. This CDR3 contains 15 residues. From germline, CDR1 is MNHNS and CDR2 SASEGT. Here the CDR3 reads CASSDPGSPNTEAFF. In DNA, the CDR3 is TGTGCCAGCAGTGACCCTGGGTCACCGAACACTGAAGCTTTCTTT.

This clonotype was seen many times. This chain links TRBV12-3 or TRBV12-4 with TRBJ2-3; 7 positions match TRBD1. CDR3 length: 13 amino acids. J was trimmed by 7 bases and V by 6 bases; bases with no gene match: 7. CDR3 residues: CASRGTDENTQYF. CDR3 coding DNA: TGTGCCAGCAGAGGGACAGACGAGAATACGCAGTATTTT.

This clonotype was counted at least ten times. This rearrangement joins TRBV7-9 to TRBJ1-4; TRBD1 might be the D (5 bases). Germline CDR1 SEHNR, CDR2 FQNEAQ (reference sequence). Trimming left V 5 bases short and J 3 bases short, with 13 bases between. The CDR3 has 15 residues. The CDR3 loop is CASSPAGVPNEKLFF. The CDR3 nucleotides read TGTGCCAGCAGCCCCGCGGGGGTCCCTAATGAAAAACTGTTTTTT.

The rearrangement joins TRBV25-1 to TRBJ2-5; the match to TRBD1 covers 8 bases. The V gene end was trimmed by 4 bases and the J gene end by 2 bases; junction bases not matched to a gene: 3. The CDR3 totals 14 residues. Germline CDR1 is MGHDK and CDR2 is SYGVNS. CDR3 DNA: TGTGCCAGCAGTGGGGACAGGCTACAAGAGACCCAGTACTTC. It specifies CASSGDRLQETQYF. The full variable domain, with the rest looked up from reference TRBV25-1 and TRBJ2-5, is EADIYQTPRYLVIGTGKKITLECSQTMGHDKMYWYQQDPGMELHLIHYSYGVNSTEKGDLSSESTVSRIRTEHFPLTLESARPSHTSQYLCASSGDRLQETQYFGPGTRLLVL.

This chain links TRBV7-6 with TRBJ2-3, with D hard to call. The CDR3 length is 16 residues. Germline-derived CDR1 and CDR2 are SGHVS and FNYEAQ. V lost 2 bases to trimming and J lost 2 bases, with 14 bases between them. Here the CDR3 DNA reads TGTGCCAGCAGCTTATTGTCGCAGATAAACACAGATACGCAGTATTTT. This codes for CASSLLSQINTDTQYF.

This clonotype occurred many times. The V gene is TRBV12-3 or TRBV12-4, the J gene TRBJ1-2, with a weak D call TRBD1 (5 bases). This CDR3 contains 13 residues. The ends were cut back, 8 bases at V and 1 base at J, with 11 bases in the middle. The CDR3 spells CASSHGGNYGYTF. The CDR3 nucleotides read TGTGCCAGCTCCCACGGGGGTAACTATGGCTACACCTTC.

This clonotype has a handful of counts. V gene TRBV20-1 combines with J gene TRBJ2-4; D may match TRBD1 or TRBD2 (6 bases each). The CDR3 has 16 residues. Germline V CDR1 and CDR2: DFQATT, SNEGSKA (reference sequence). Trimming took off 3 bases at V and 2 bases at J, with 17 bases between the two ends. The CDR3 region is CSASWMGGLTKNIQYF. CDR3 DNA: TGCAGTGCTAGCTGGATGGGGGGCCTGACCAAAAACATTCAGTACTTC.

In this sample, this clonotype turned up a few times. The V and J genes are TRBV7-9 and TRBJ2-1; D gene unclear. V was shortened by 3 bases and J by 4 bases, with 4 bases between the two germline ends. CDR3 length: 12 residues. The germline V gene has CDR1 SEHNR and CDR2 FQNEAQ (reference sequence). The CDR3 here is CASSFLYNEQFF. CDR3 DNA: TGTGCCAGCAGCTTTCTGTACAATGAGCAGTTCTTC.

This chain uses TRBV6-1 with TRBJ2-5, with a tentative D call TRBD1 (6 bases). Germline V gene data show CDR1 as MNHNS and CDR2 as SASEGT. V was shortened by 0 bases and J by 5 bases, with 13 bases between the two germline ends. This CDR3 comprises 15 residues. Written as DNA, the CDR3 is TGTGCCAGCAGTGAAGCCCTACACAGGGTGGAGACCCAGTACTTC. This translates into CASSEALHRVETQYF.

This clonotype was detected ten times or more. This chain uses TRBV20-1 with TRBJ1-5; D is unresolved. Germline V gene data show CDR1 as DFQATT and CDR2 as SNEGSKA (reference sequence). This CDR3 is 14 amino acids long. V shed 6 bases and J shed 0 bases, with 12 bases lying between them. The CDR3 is CSAKTEISNQPQHF. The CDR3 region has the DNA TGCAGTGCCAAAACAGAAATTAGCAATCAGCCCCAGCATTTT.

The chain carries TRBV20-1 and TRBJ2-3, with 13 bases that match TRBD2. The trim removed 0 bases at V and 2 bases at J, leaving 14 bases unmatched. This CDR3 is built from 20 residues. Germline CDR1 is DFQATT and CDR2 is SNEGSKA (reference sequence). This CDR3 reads CSARDSSGLAGSLYTDTQYF. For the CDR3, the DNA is TGCAGTGCTAGAGATTCTTCGGGACTAGCGGGATCTCTCTACACAGATACGCAGTATTTT.

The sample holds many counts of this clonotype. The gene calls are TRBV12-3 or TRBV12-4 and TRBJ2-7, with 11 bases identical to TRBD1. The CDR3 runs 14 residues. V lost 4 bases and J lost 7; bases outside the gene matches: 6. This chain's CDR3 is CASSSGQGAREQYF. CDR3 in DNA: TGTGCCAGCAGTTCCGGACAGGGGGCACGGGAGCAGTACTTC.

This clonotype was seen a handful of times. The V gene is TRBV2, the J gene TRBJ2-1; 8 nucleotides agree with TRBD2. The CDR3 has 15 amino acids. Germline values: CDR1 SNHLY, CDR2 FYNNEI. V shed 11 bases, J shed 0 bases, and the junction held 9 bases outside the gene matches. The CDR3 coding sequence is TGTGCCTCCCGGGGGGGGGCAAGCTCCTACAATGAGCAGTTCTTC. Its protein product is CASRGGASSYNEQFF. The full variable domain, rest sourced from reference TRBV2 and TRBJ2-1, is EPEVTQTPSHQVTQMGQEVILRCVPISNHLYFYWYRQILGQKVEFLVSFYNNEISEKSEIFDDQFSVERPDGSNFTLKIRSTKLEDSAMYFCASRGGASSYNEQFFGPGTRLTVL.

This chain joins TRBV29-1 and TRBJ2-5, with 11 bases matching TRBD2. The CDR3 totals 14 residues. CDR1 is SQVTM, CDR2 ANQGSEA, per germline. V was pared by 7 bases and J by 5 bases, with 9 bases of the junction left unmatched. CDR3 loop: CSAHTSGSFETQYF. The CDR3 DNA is TGCAGCGCCCATACTAGCGGGAGCTTCGAGACCCAGTACTTC.

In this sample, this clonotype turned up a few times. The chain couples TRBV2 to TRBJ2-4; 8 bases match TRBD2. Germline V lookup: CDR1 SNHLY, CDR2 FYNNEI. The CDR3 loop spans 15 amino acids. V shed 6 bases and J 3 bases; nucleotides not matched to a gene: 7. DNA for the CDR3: TGTGCCAGCAGCGGTAGCGGGGCCGGCAAAAACATTCAGTACTTC. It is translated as CASSGSGAGKNIQYF. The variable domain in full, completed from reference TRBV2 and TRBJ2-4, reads EPEVTQTPSHQVTQMGQEVILRCVPISNHLYFYWYRQILGQKVEFLVSFYNNEISEKSEIFDDQFSVERPDGSNFTLKIRSTKLEDSAMYFCASSGSGAGKNIQYFGAGTRLSVL.

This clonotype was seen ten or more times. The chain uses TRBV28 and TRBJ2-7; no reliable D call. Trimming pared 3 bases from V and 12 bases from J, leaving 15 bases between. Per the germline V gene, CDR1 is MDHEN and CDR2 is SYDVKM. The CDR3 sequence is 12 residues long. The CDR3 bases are TGTGCCAGCAGTTTTGGTTGGGTCAGCCGGTACTTC. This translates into CASSFGWVSRYF.

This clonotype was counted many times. The CDR3 DNA sequence: TGTGCCACCAGTGATTACACCCGGACTGGGGCCGGGGAGCTGTTTTTT. Amino acid sequence: CATSDYTRTGAGELFF. The J gene is TRBJ2-2, the V gene TRBV24-1, with D maybe TRBD2 (5 bases). Per the germline V gene, CDR1 is KGHDR and CDR2 is SFDVKD. V dropped 2 bases and J dropped 6 bases, with 15 bases sitting between them. The CDR3 is 16 residues long.

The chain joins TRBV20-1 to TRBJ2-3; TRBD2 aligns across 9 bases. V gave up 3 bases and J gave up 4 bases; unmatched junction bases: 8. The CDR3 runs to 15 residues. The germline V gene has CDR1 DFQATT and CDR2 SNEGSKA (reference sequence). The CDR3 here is CSASPASGAADTQYF. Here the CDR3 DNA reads TGCAGTGCTAGCCCCGCTAGCGGGGCTGCAGATACGCAGTATTTT.

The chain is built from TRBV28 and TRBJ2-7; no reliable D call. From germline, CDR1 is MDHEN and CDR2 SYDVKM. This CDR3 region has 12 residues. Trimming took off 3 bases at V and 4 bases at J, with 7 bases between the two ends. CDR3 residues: CASSLDGYEQYV. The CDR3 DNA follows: TGTGCCAGCAGTTTGGACGGTTACGAGCAGTACGTC.

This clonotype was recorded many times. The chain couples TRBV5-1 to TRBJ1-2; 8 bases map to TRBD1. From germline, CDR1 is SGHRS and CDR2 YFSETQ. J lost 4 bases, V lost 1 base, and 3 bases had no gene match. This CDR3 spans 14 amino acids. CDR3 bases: TGCGCCAGCAGCTTGCAGGGGGCTATCTATGGCTACACCTTC. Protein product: CASSLQGAIYGYTF. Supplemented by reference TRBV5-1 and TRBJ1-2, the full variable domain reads KAGVTQTPRYLIKTRGQQVTLSCSPISGHRSVSWYQQTPGQGLQFLFEYFSETQRNKGNFPGRFSGRQFSNSRSEMNVSTLELGDSALYLCASSLQGAIYGYTFGSGTRLTVV.

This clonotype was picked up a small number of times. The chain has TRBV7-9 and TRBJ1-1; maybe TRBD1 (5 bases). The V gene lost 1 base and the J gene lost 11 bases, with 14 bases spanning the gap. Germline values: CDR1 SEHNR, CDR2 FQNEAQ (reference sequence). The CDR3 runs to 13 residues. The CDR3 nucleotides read TGTGCCAGCAGCTTAGAGGGGTTGGCGGGGGCTTTCTTT. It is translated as CASSLEGLAGAFF.